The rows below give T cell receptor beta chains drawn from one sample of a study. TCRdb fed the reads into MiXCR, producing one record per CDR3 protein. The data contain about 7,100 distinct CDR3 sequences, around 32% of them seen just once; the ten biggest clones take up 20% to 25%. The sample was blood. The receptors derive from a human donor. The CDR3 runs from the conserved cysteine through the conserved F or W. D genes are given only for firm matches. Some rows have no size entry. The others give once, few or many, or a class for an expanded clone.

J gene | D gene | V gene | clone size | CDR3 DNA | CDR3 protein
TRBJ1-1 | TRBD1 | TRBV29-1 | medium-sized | TGCAGCGTTGAGACAGGGGGCTGGGAAACTGAAGCTTTCTTT | CSVETGGWETEAFF
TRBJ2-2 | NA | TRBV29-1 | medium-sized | TGCAGCGTTGCTAACACCGGGGAGCTGTTTTTT | CSVANTGELFF
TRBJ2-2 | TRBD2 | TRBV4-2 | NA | TGTGCCAGCAGCCGGTTGGGACTAGCGGGCACCGGGGAGCTGTTTTTT | CASSRLGLAGTGELFF
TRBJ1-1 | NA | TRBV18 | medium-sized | TGTGCCAGCTCACCAAGGGAAGGAAACACTGAAGCTTTCTTT | CASSPREGNTEAFF
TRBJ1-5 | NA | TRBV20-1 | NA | NA | CSARWAGGISYNEHF
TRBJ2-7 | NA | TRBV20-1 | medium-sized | TGCAGTGCTAGAGTCCCGGTGCGGGGAGAGTACTTC | CSARVPVRGEYF
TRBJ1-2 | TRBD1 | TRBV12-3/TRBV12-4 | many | TGTGCCAGCAGTTTGGCGGCAGGGGGCGCGAGGGGCGATGGCTACACCTTC | CASSLAAGGARGDGYTF
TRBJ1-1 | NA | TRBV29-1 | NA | TGCAGCGTTGTTGGGACCATGAACACTGAAGCTTTCTTT | CSVVGTMNTEAFF
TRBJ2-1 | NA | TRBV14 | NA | TGTGCCAGCAGCACCCGCGGTAATAGCAATGAGCAGTTCTTC | CASSTRGNSNEQFF
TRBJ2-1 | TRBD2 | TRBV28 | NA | TGTGCCAGCAGTTCGATAAGCGGCCGCCATGGAGGGACTAGCGGGATTTCAACCGGGGAGTTCTTC | CASSSISGRHGGTSGISTGEFF
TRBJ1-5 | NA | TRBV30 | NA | TGTGCCTGGGCCATACCTGGCGCTCAGCCCCAGCATTTT | CAWAIPGAQPQHF
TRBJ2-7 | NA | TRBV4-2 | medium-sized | TGTGCCAGCAGCCAAGTGCCAGGTTGGCGCGAGCAGTACTTC | CASSQVPGWREQYF
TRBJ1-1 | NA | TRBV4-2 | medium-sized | TGTGCCAGCAGCCAAGCCGCAGGGACTGAAGCTTTCTTT | CASSQAAGTEAFF
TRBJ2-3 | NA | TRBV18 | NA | TGTGCCAGCTCACCCCCGGAAGGGCACAATGAGCAGTATTTT | CASSPPEGHNEQYF
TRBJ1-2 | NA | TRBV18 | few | TGTGCCAGCTCATCGAACCAAGGGGCCGGATATGGCTACACCTTC | CASSSNQGAGYGYTF
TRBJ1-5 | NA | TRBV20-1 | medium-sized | TGCAGTGCTAGAAGGACAGTGGATCAGCCCCAGCATTTT | CSARRTVDQPQHF
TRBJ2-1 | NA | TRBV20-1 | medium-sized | TGCAGTGCTGCCCAGGACTGGGGGCTTAATGAGCAGTTCTTC | CSAAQDWGLNEQFF
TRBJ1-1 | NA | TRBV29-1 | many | TGCAGCGCCAAACGCGGACAGCTGAACACTGAAGCTTTCTTT | CSAKRGQLNTEAFF
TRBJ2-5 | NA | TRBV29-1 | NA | TGCAGCAGTTCGATAAGCGGCCGCCATGGAGGGACCCAGTACTTC | CSSSISGRHGGTQYF
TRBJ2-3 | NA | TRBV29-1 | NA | TGCAGCGTTTGGGTCGTCCGAGATACGCAGTATTTT | CSVWVVRDTQYF
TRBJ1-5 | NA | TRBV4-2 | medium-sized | TGTGCCAGCAGCCAAGCAAGTACGGAATATCAGCCCCAGCATTTT | CASSQASTEYQPQHF
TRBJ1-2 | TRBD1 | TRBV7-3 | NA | TGTGCCAGCAGCCTGAGTCGGACAGGGGGCGGCTACACCTTC | CASSLSRTGGGYTF
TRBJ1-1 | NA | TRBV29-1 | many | TGCAGCGGCTCGGACGGGGACACTGAAGCTTTCTTT | CSGSDGDTEAFF
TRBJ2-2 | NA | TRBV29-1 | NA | TGCAGCGGGACGGTGAACACCGGGGAGCTGTTTTTT | CSGTVNTGELFF
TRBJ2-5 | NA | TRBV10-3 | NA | TGTGCCATCAGTGCCGCCATGGAGGGAGAGGAGACCCAGTACTTC | CAISAAMEGEETQYF
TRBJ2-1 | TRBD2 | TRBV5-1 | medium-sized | TGCGCCAGCAGCTTGGTTAGCGGGACCTCTTACAATGAGCAGTTCTTC | CASSLVSGTSYNEQFF
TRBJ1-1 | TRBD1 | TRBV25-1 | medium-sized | TGTGCCAGCAGTGACTACTCCGGGACAGAGAACACTGAAGCTTTCTTT | CASSDYSGTENTEAFF
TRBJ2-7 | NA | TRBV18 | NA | TGTGCCAGCTCACCACCGGGCAGGGACCACGAGCAGTACTTC | CASSPPGRDHEQYF
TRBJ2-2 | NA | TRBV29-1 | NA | TGCAGCGTTGAAGATGGGGGTTTGCGCCAGGGTCCCCAGGGCTGTGCGAACACCGGGGAGCTGTTTTTT | CSVEDGGLRQGPQGCANTGELFF
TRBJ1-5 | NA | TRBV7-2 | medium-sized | TGTGCCAGCAGCTTAGGTTTGGCTCAGCCCCAGCATTTT | CASSLGLAQPQHF
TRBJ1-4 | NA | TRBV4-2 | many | TGTGCCAGCAGCCAAGGGGGGGCAGGAGAAAAACTGTTTTTT | CASSQGGAGEKLFF
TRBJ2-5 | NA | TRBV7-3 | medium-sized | TGTGCCAGCAGCTTAATCCGCGGGAAGAATAAGGCAGAGACCCAGTACTTC | CASSLIRGKNKAETQYF
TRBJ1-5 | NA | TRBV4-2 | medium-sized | TGTGCCAGCAGCCAAGATCGAGATCAGCCCCAGCATTTT | CASSQDRDQPQHF
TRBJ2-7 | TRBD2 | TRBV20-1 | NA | TGCAGTGCTAGAGATCTCCTAGCGGGCATCACAGCCTACGAGCAGTACTTC | CSARDLLAGITAYEQYF